This T cell receptor beta chain is drawn from a study of T cells in Graves' hyperthyroidism and ophthalmopathy (dated by TCRdb to about 2019). With respect to the entire study: Peripheral blood samples were taken at initial diagnosis, before any treatment was given. The roughly 100 discovery patients were randomly divided into training and test sets at a 7:3 ratio. Prospective prediction of ophthalmopathy was tested in an independent validation cohort consisting of 18 to 20 hyperthyroidism patients and 15 or so patients who later progressed to ophthalmopathy. Following sampling, methimazole starting at 30 mg daily was given to hyperthyroidism patients, and high-dose intravenous methylprednisolone was given to ophthalmopathy patients. Thyroid tissue and blood T-cell repertoires from roughly 6 Graves' hyperthyroidism patients were also compared in the study. TCR V-J signatures able to tell the groups apart were searched for in a discovery cohort of more than 90 patients, of whom under 45 had Graves' ophthalmopathy and 57 had stable Graves' hyperthyroidism. The paper reports TCR Vbeta CDR3 sequencing of fewer than 150 peripheral blood samples: fewer than 50 ophthalmopathy, about 75 hyperthyroidism and approximately 17 progressor patients.

CDR1 and CDR2, looked up from the germline V gene (reference sequence), are SEHNR and FQNEAQ. V ends up 4 bases short and J 6 bases short, with an unmatched junction base count of 9. From the cysteine through the phenylalanine, the CDR3 covers 16 amino acids. Only CDR3 DNA is held: 48 bases, read in frame from base 1. Amplification of TCR beta CDR3 regions was carried out from RNA transcripts. The TCR CDR3 was subjected to a first round of RT-PCR using the HTBI primer set and the Qiagen OneStep RT-PCR kit. Libraries were constructed in a second round of multiplex PCR, after which size selection and purification were performed. Libraries were sequenced paired-end with 100 bp reads on an Illumina HiSeq2000. On the study's bioinformatics: SOAPnuke was used to process the raw data, with reads discarded if the reads contained adapters or uncalled bases, had a mean Phred below 15, or lacked an exact constant-primer or identifier match. High-quality paired reads were merged with COPE v1.2.5, and unique nucleotide sequences were defined as clonotypes. Clonotypes were aligned to IMGT TRBV, TRBD and TRBJ reference segments using MiTCR v1.1. Analysis was restricted to V-J combinations with a frequency above 0.0001, which covered 98% to 99.2% of repertoires. The TCS score was defined as the ratio of F50 (clonal expansion) to E x V (chaos), calculated using BLOSUM62-based TCRdist between CDR3 peptides within each V-J. Welch's t-statistics and random forest reduced around 510 V-J features to 13, which were used in a naive Bayes classifier (R e1071). Through fastp at Q25 and MiXCR, TCRdb rebuilt clones from the public reads, retaining in-frame beta chains. Rows merge per CDR3 protein into single entries with the most common DNA and genes. It is TCRdb's table, rather than the study itself, that gives the V and J calls and clone size. A total of approximately 410,000 distinct CDR3 sequences appear in this sample, around 15% of them only once. Less than 6.5% of the sample comes from the top ten.

Stable Graves' hyperthyroidism was defined as no progression to ophthalmopathy during 18 months of follow-up. The hyperthyroidism patients were between 18 and 65 years old and newly diagnosed, with a disease duration of less than 2 months. Patients with uncontrolled infections, other autoimmune diseases, pregnancy or lactation were excluded. Diagnoses were established on the basis of clinical symptoms, serum thyroxine and TRAb, thyroid ultrasound, and orbital computed tomography. Ficoll-Paque density gradient centrifugation was used to isolate PBMCs from about 10 ml of fresh peripheral blood. Trizol reagent was used to extract total RNA, and RNA quality was then checked on an Agilent 2100 Bioanalyzer. Summary of the overall study and its limitations: Blood samples also contained most of the expanded thyroid clonotypes (frequency above 0.001), which suggests that blood repertoires may reflect thyroid immune responses. Sample size was not statistically predetermined, and investigators were not blinded to group allocation. Ophthalmopathy was separated from stable hyperthyroidism by a 13 V-J signature model, with over 85% sensitivity and about 81% specificity obtained in cross-validation and 80%/75% obtained in testing. During validation, the model predicted progression to ophthalmopathy a median of approximately 7 months ahead of onset, with approximately 70% sensitivity and 72% to 80% specificity.

This clonotype occurred many times. Its binding antigen is unknown. Base-call qualities are not available, and no considerably larger clone is one nucleotide away. Sequenced input: blood. The chain joins TRBV7-9 to TRBJ2-3; a stretch of 11 junction bases matches TRBD2. This receptor was identified in a woman younger than 30 with Graves' hyperthyroidism. CDR3 protein: CASSSISGRAGDTQYF. Here is the DNA: TGTGCCAGCAGCTCGATTAGCGGGAGGGCGGGGGATACGCAGTATTTT.